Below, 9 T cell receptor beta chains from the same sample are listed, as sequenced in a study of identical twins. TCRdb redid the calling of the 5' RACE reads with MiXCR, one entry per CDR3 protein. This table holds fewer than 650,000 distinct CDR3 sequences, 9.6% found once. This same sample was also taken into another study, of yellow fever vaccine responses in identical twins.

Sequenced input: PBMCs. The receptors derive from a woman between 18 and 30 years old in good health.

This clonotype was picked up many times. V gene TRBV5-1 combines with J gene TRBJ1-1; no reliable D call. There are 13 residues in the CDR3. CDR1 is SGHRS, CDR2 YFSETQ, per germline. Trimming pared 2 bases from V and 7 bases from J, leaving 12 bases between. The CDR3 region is CASSLPQTNEAFF. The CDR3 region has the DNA TGCGCCAGCAGCTTACCCCAAACGAATGAAGCTTTCTTT.

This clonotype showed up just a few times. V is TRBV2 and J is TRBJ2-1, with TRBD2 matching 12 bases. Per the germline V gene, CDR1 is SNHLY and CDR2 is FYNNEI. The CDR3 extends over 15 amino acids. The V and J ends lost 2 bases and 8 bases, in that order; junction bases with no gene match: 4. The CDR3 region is CASSELASGRDEQFF. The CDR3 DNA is TGTGCCAGCAGTGAATTGGCTAGCGGGAGGGATGAGCAGTTCTTC.

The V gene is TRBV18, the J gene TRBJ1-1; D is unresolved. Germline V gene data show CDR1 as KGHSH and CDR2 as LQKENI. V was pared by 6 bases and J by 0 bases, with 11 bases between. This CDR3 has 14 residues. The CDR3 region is CASSVVTLNTEAFF. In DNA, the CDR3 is TGTGCCAGCTCCGTCGTAACGTTGAACACTGAAGCTTTCTTT.

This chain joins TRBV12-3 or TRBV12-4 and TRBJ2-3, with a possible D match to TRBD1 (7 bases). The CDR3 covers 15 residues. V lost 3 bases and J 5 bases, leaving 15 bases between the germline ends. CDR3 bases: TGTGCCAGCAGTTTTGAGGCAGGGGGGATAGATACGCAGTATTTT. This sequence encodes CASSFEAGGIDTQYF.

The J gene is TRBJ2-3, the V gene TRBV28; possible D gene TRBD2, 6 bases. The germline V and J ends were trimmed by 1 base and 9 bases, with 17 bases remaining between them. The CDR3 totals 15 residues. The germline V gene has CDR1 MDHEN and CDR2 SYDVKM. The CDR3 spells CASSLYSSAQGTQYF. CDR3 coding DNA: TGTGCCAGCAGTTTATACTCTAGCGCGCAAGGGACGCAGTATTTT. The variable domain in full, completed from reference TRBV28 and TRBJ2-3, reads DVKVTQSSRYLVKRTGEKVFLECVQDMDHENMFWYRQDPGLGLRLIYFSYDVKMKEKGDIPEGYSVSREKKERFSLILESASTNQTSMYLCASSLYSSAQGTQYFGPGTRLTVL.

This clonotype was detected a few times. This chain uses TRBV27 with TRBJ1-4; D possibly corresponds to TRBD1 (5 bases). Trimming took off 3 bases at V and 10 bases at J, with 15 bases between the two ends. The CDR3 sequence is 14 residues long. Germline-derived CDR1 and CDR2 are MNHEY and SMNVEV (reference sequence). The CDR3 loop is CASSLKQVSGKLFF. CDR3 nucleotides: TGTGCCAGCAGTTTGAAACAGGTCTCTGGAAAACTGTTTTTT.

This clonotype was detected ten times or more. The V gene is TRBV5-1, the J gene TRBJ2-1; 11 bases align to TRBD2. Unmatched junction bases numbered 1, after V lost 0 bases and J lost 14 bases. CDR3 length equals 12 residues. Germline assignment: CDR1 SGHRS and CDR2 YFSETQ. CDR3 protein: CASSLVSGGEFF. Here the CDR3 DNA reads TGCGCCAGCAGCTTGGTTAGCGGGGGGGAGTTCTTC.

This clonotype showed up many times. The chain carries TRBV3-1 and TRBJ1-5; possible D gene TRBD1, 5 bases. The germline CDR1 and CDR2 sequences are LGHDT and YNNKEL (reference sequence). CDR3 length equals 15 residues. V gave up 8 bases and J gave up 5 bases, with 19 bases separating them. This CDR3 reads CASAPWGVRDQPQHF. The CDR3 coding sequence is TGTGCCAGCGCCCCCTGGGGCGTGAGGGATCAGCCCCAGCATTTT.

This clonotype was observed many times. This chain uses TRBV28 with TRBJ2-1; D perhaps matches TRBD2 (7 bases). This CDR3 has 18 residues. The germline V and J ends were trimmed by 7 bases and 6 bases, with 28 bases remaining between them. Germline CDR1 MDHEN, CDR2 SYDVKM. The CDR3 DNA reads TGTGCCAGCAAGGGGGGGTGGGCAGGACCTAGGGTGGGCAATGAGCAGTTCTTC. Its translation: CASKGGWAGPRVGNEQFF.